Shown below are 10 T cell receptor beta chains from a single sample sequenced in a study of Graves' ophthalmopathy and Graves' hyperthyroidism. The sequenced template was RNA, covering the TCR beta CDR3 region. The authors performed first-round RT-PCR with HTBI primers and then a second-round multiplex PCR. TCRdb used MiXCR to reprocess the multiplex PCR reads, holding one entry per CDR3 protein. Seen here are 350,000 to 450,000 distinct CDR3 sequences, 21% observed once, and the top ten hold around 3.1%. The sample consisted of peripheral blood. The receptor source for this set is a woman aged 18-29 years with stable Graves' hyperthyroidism.

This clonotype was seen at least ten times. In DNA, the CDR3 is TGTGCCAGCAGAGACCTTTCCTACGAGCAGTACTTC. Amino acids: CASRDLSYEQYF. This chain uses TRBV6-1 with TRBJ2-7; D is unclear. CDR3 length: 12 amino acids. The germline V and J ends were trimmed by 6 bases and 1 base, with 7 bases remaining between them. Germline V CDR1 and CDR2: MNHNS, SASEGT.

This clonotype has a count of ten or more. V gene TRBV24-1 combines with J gene TRBJ2-7, with D tentatively TRBD1 (6 bases). Trimming shortened V by 5 bases and J by 3 bases, and 31 bases separated the two germline ends. Germline V CDR1 and CDR2: KGHDR, SFDVKD. This CDR3 spans 20 amino acids. The CDR3 loop is CATSANLGAVRLIGLYEQYF. The CDR3 DNA sequence: TGTGCCACCAGTGCTAACTTGGGGGCAGTACGCCTTATCGGTCTCTACGAGCAGTACTTC.

This clonotype appeared many times. This chain uses TRBV6-5 with TRBJ1-5, with a possible D match to TRBD1 (5 bases). CDR3 length equals 15 residues. Germline V CDR1 and CDR2: MNHEY, SVGAGI. V lost 7 bases to trimming and J lost 5 bases, with 18 bases between them. CDR3 DNA sequence: TGTGCCAGCAAATTAGGGGTCGCTGCGTATCAGCCCCAGCATTTT. Protein sequence: CASKLGVAAYQPQHF.

This chain uses TRBV10-2 with TRBJ2-7, with 9 bases fitting TRBD1. The CDR3 runs to 13 residues. With V trimmed by 7 bases and J by 6 bases, 7 bases remained unmatched. CDR1 is WSHSY and CDR2 is SAAADI in the germline V gene. The CDR3 loop reads CASKNRGQGEQYF. For the CDR3, the DNA is TGCGCCAGCAAGAACAGGGGGCAGGGCGAGCAGTACTTC.

This clonotype was detected many times. The V gene is TRBV2, the J gene TRBJ2-5, with D perhaps matching TRBD1 (6 bases). CDR1 is SNHLY, CDR2 FYNNEI, per germline. Trimming left V 4 bases short and J 2 bases short, with 17 bases between. The CDR3 consists of 16 residues. CDR3 in amino acids: CASSAPTGYGQETQYF. The CDR3 coding sequence is TGTGCCAGCAGTGCCCCCACAGGGTATGGTCAAGAGACCCAGTACTTC.

The CDR3 reads CASSELRGEYQETQYF. The CDR3 DNA sequence: TGTGCCAGCAGTGAATTGCGGGGGGAGTACCAAGAGACCCAGTACTTC. The chain combines TRBV6-1 with TRBJ2-5, with 8 bases lining up with TRBD2. This CDR3 has 16 amino acids. Germline V lookup: CDR1 MNHNS, CDR2 SASEGT. The V gene end was trimmed by 2 bases and the J gene end by 0 bases; junction bases not matched to a gene: 5.

J is TRBJ1-2 and V is TRBV6-1; D possibly corresponds to TRBD1 (6 bases). V gave up 0 bases and J gave up 2 bases, with 7 bases separating them. In germline, CDR1 is MNHNS, CDR2 SASEGT. There are 14 residues in the CDR3. The CDR3 nucleotides are TGTGCCAGCAGTGAAGCCACAGGGAACTATGGCTACACCTTC. As protein: CASSEATGNYGYTF.

This clonotype was counted ten times or more. The rearrangement joins TRBV5-1 to TRBJ2-7; 7 nucleotides align to TRBD2. The CDR3 spans 14 residues. V was pared by 0 bases and J by 7 bases, with 7 bases of the junction left unmatched. In germline, CDR1 is SGHRS, CDR2 YFSETQ. The CDR3 DNA follows: TGCGCCAGCAGCTTGGAGGGAGGGCCCTGGGAGCAGTACTTC. Translating it yields CASSLEGGPWEQYF.

This clonotype was counted ten times or more. This chain uses TRBV19 with TRBJ2-2, with 7 bases matching TRBD1. The germline gives CDR1 LNHDA, CDR2 SQIVND (reference sequence). The CDR3 totals 17 residues. V gave up 4 bases and J gave up 4 bases; unmatched junction bases: 12. The CDR3, as DNA: TGTGCCAGTAGTAGCAACAGGGGTCGTTTGGTCACCGGGGAGCTGTTTTTT. Translating gives CASSSNRGRLVTGELFF.

This clonotype was seen a few times. The V gene is TRBV20-1, the J gene TRBJ1-1; D is possibly TRBD1 (5 bases). CDR3 length: 15 amino acids. V dropped 3 bases and J dropped 5 bases, with 19 bases sitting between them. Germline V gene data show CDR1 as DFQATT and CDR2 as SNEGSKA (reference sequence). The CDR3 coding sequence is TGCAGTGCTAGTTTTGCGGGCCGGGGGGAGACTGAAGCTTTCTTT. Its translation: CSASFAGRGETEAFF.